The entry below gives a single TCR beta chain sequence along with its context. This clonotype appeared a single time. The specificity of this receptor is unknown. Within one base of it there is no much larger clone, and no base qualities were kept. One read alone makes for weak evidence. V ends up 3 bases short and J 3 bases short, with an unmatched junction base count of 5. The germline V gene encodes CDR1 SGDLS and CDR2 YYNGEE. Taken from cysteine to phenylalanine, the CDR3 has 14 residues. Just the 42-base CDR3 DNA is kept, in frame starting at base 1. This sample was sequenced with an Illumina HiSeq 1500. TCRdb passed the public sequencing reads through fastp at Q25 and MiXCR, retaining productive beta sequences. Rows with one shared CDR3 protein collapse into an entry with the most common genes and DNA. In all, the sample holds 350,000 to 400,000 distinct CDR3 sequences, and about 35% of those were seen once. 13% of the sample is in the top ten clones.

In the paper's terms, the treatment or condition label means: in vitro stimulation with specific CMV peptide epitopes to enrich CMV-specific T cells. These data are taken from a study of T cell repertoires in cytomegalovirus infection (dated by TCRdb to about 2019). Study-level background: The peptide stimulations were aimed at well-studied HLA-B-restricted epitopes as well as recently identified HLA-C-restricted CMV epitopes, whose presentation resists viral immunomodulation. Donor HLA type was relevant to the analysis, because carriage of CMV infection together with the matching HLA type was indicated by public TCR beta signatures. Overall results and qualifications from the work: In both this cohort and an independent roughly 330-donor cohort, the cumulative frequency of public TCR beta family members distinguished carriers of CMV infection plus the relevant HLA type. In the ex vivo response, HLA-C-restricted CMV-specific TCR beta clonotypes were dominant, and in two of eight donors the single most frequent clonotype came from this HLA-C-restricted group.

The starting material was cultured PBMCs, obtained from culture after CMV antigen stimulation. The receptor was isolated from a human donor in good health (CMV status not recorded). Some clones in this sample may be carry-over from other donors' samples. Recombination connected TRBV9 to TRBJ2-5, with 7 central nucleotides matching TRBD1. The base sequence is TGTGCCAGCAGCGCATCAGACAGGGAAGAGACCCAGTACTTC. Its protein reads: CASSASDREETQYF.